Listed here are 26 T cell receptor beta chains from one sample, sequenced in a study of CD8+ T cells in alopecia areata. Following RNA extraction, reverse transcription yielded cDNA that acted as the sequencing template. Sequenced by immunoSEQ multiplex PCR; TCRdb stores in-frame clones only, minus some. The sample lists roughly 120,000 clones; about 61% were seen once. Sample: CD4+ T cells sorted from blood. The receptors come from a human donor in good health.

This chain links TRBV5-1 with TRBJ2-5; D possibly uses TRBD1 or TRBD2 (5 bases each). The CDR3 has 13 amino acids. The germline gives CDR1 SGHRS, CDR2 YFSETQ. V lost 0 bases to trimming and J lost 4 bases, with 7 bases between them. In DNA form, the CDR3 reads TGCGCCAGCAGCTTGGGTGGGGGAGAGACCCAGTACTTC. This sequence encodes CASSLGGGETQYF. Complete variable domain (other parts from reference TRBV5-1 and TRBJ2-5): KAGVTQTPRYLIKTRGQQVTLSCSPISGHRSVSWYQQTPGQGLQFLFEYFSETQRNKGNFPGRFSGRQFSNSRSEMNVSTLELGDSALYLCASSLGGGETQYFGPGTRLLVL.

V and J are TRBV18 and TRBJ1-5, with 8 bases aligning to TRBD1. The CDR3 extends over 14 amino acids. The junction had 6 bases not matched to a gene; V was cut back by 4 bases and J by 7 bases. CDR1 and CDR2 (germline): KGHSH, LQKENI. CDR3 nucleotides: TGTGCCAGCTCACTAACAGGGGGAAGGCAGCCCCAGCATTTT. It encodes CASSLTGGRQPQHF.

This clone has just a few counts. The chain uses TRBV7-8 and TRBJ1-5; D is unresolved. The CDR3 loop spans 13 amino acids. Germline V gene data show CDR1 as SGHVS and CDR2 as FQNEAQ. Trimming removed 1 base at V and 4 bases at J, with 5 bases between. This CDR3 is CASSLDRNQPQHF. CDR3 nucleotides: TGTGCCAGCAGCTTAGACCGGAATCAGCCCCAGCATTTT.

This clone came up once. The V gene is TRBV30, the J gene TRBJ2-3; D tentatively fits TRBD1 or TRBD2 (6 bases each). This CDR3 is 17 amino acids long. Germline V CDR1 and CDR2: GTSNPN, SVGIG (reference sequence). V gave up 5 bases and J gave up 3 bases, with 24 bases separating them. The DNA for the CDR3 is TGTGCCTGGTTCGGGGGCAGGTTGGAAAATAGGACAGATACGCAGTATTTT. It translates to CAWFGGRLENRTDTQYF.

The chain joins TRBV7-9 to TRBJ2-2; weak D call: TRBD1 (5 bases). Germline V lookup: CDR1 SEHNR, CDR2 FQNEAQ (reference sequence). Trimming removed 5 bases from V and 0 bases from J, with 13 bases in between. The CDR3 has 16 amino acids. This chain's CDR3 is CASSPGRTTNTGELFF. CDR3 nucleotides: TGTGCCAGCAGCCCTGGTAGGACAACGAACACCGGGGAGCTGTTTTTT.

This clone was observed many times. The chain employs TRBV7-8 and TRBJ2-2, with a possible D match to TRBD1 (6 bases). The CDR3 length is 15 residues. V lost 5 bases, J lost 5 bases, and 15 bases lay in between. Per the germline V gene, CDR1 is SGHVS and CDR2 is FQNEAQ. CDR3 in DNA: TGTGCCAGCAGCCCAAGGCACAGGGAAACCGGGGAGCTGTTTTTT. Translation: CASSPRHRETGELFF.

Notes on this clone: This CDR3 is also generated by other DNA sequences in the sample. The genes are TRBV11-2 and TRBJ2-2; D might be TRBD2 (6 bases). CDR3 length equals 13 residues. Germline V gene lookup returns CDR1 SGHAT and CDR2 FQNNGV. The V gene lost 3 bases and the J gene lost 4 bases, with 6 bases spanning the gap. Here the CDR3 DNA reads TGTGCCAGCAGCTTGCGGGGCACCGGGGAGCTGTTTTTT. It specifies CASSLRGTGELFF.

This chain links TRBV7-9 with TRBJ2-3; TRBD2 might be the D (6 bases). CDR3 length: 15 residues. Germline values: CDR1 SEHNR, CDR2 FQNEAQ (reference sequence). Deletions cut 6 bases from V and 6 bases from J, with 19 bases between. The CDR3 loop is CASSQAGGTRDTQYF. The CDR3 DNA is TGTGCCAGCAGTCAAGCCGGGGGTACCCGTGATACGCAGTATTTT.

This chain uses TRBV9 with TRBJ2-7, with 8 bases fitting TRBD1. The CDR3 is 17 residues long. Unmatched junction bases numbered 17, after V lost 4 bases and J lost 5 bases. Per germline, CDR1 SGDLS and CDR2 YYNGEE. The CDR3 here is CASSKGTGLERGNEQYF. For the CDR3, the DNA is TGTGCCAGCAGCAAAGGGACAGGCCTCGAAAGAGGTAACGAGCAGTACTTC.

Only a few counts were recorded for this clone. V usage is TRBV9 and J usage is TRBJ2-5, with 15 bases lining up with TRBD2. This CDR3 spans 17 amino acids. Germline trimming cut 5 bases from V and 2 bases from J; bases unmatched to any gene: 7. Germline-derived CDR1 and CDR2 are SGDLS and YYNGEE. The CDR3, as DNA: TGTGCCAGCAGTGCTGGGACTAGCGGGGGGCTTCAAGAGACCCAGTACTTC. Protein sequence: CASSAGTSGGLQETQYF.

This clone has more than one count but fewer than ten. J is TRBJ1-2 and V is TRBV30; D might be TRBD1 (6 bases). The CDR3 totals 14 residues. V was trimmed by 2 bases and J by 6 bases, leaving 16 bases between them. The germline CDR1 and CDR2 sequences are GTSNPN and SVGIG (reference sequence). The CDR3, as DNA: TGTGCCTGGAGTCAGTGGCAGGGGAGGGATGGCTACACCTTC. As protein: CAWSQWQGRDGYTF.

This clone was counted between two and nine times. The chain uses TRBV6-5 and TRBJ1-6; a possible D gene is TRBD1 (6 bases). The CDR3 extends over 13 amino acids. V was pared by 10 bases and J by 7 bases, with 14 bases between. Germline CDR1 reads MNHEY; CDR2 reads SVGAGI. DNA for the CDR3: TGTGCCACCCGGGGGCAGCAGAATTCACCCCTCCACTTT. Protein sequence: CATRGQQNSPLHF.

In its sample, this clone was seen a few times. The chain recombines TRBV2 with TRBJ2-6; possible D gene TRBD2, 6 bases. The CDR3 has 18 amino acids. Germline CDR1 SNHLY, CDR2 FYNNEI. The V gene lost 8 bases and the J gene lost 1 base, with 21 bases spanning the gap. The CDR3 loop is CASGQGGAKGSGANVLTF. DNA of the CDR3: TGTGCCAGCGGCCAGGGCGGGGCTAAAGGGTCTGGGGCCAACGTCCTGACTTTC.

As DNA, the CDR3 is TGTGCCAGCGGGGTGGGACTGCGAAGTGAATCACCCCTCCACTTT. This encodes CASGVGLRSESPLHF. The V gene is TRBV5-4, the J gene TRBJ1-6; maybe TRBD1 (5 bases). The CDR3 sequence is 15 residues long. Germline V gene data show CDR1 as SGHNT and CDR2 as YYREEE (reference sequence). The V gene lost 7 bases and the J gene lost 10 bases, with 21 bases spanning the gap.

This clone was seen once. The V call is TRBV5-1, the J call TRBJ1-2; no clear D. V lost 1 base, J lost 2 bases, and 15 bases lay in between. CDR3 size: 16 residues. The germline gives CDR1 SGHRS, CDR2 YFSETQ. The CDR3 DNA sequence: TGCGCCAGCAGCTTGTTGTCGCCCGAGGTGAACTATGGCTACACCTTC. This sequence encodes CASSLLSPEVNYGYTF.

V and J are TRBV5-4 and TRBJ2-3; no definite D call. CDR1 and CDR2 from the germline V gene are SGHNT and YYREEE (reference sequence). V was clipped by 0 bases and J by 1 base, with 9 bases between them. CDR3 size: 15 residues. In DNA, the CDR3 is TGTGCCAGCAGCTTGGCCTTACAGCGCACAGATACGCAGTATTTT. Translation gives CASSLALQRTDTQYF.

J is TRBJ2-2 and V is TRBV29-1; D might be TRBD1 or TRBD2, each matching 5 bases. Germline V gene data show CDR1 as SQVTM and CDR2 as ANQGSEA. V shed 3 bases and J shed 4 bases, with 9 bases lying between them. This CDR3 spans 13 amino acids. CDR3 in DNA: TGCAGCGTTGAGGTTGGGGGCACCGGGGAGCTGTTTTTT. Encoded protein: CSVEVGGTGELFF.

In its sample, this clone was seen a few times. The genes are TRBV5-4 and TRBJ1-2; D gene uncertain. V shed 0 bases and J shed 3 bases, with 12 bases lying between them. This CDR3 is 15 amino acids long. Germline loops: CDR1 SGHNT, CDR2 YYREEE (reference sequence). CDR3 bases: TGTGCCAGCAGCTTGGCCAATCAAGGCCACTATGGCTACACCTTC. Amino acid sequence: CASSLANQGHYGYTF.

This clone was seen a handful of times. This chain connects TRBV7-2 to TRBJ2-7, with D possibly TRBD1 on 6 matching bases. Germline-derived CDR1 and CDR2 are SGHTA and FQGNSA. CDR3 length: 14 amino acids. V lost 5 bases and J 4 bases, leaving 15 bases between the germline ends. The CDR3 DNA reads as TGTGCCAGCAGCCTGGACAGTTCGAAATACGAGCAGTACTTC. Residues: CASSLDSSKYEQYF.

The gene calls are TRBV29-1 and TRBJ2-1, with TRBD2 matching over 7 bases. Germline lookup yields CDR1 SQVTM and CDR2 ANQGSEA. The ends lost 6 bases at V and 7 bases at J; junction bases unmatched: 9. This CDR3 is 13 amino acids long. The CDR3 DNA reads TGCAGCGTCCCCGGACTAGTAGGAAATGAGCAGTTCTTC. It yields the protein CSVPGLVGNEQFF.

The V and J genes are TRBV4-1 and TRBJ2-1; maybe TRBD2 (6 bases). CDR1 MGHRA and CDR2 YSYEKL come from the germline V gene. CDR3 length equals 15 residues. V was trimmed by 4 bases and J by 7 bases, leaving 17 bases between them. This chain's CDR3 is CASSPRDSLGNEQFF. CDR3 nucleotide sequence: TGCGCCAGCAGCCCCCGGGACTCCCTGGGGAATGAGCAGTTCTTC.

This chain joins TRBV2 and TRBJ1-5; 8 bases match TRBD1. Germline V gene sequence: CDR1 SNHLY, CDR2 FYNNEI. The CDR3 runs 14 residues. V lost 5 bases, J lost 6 bases, and 6 bases stayed unmatched. The CDR3 coding sequence is TGTGCCAGCAGTCCTGACAGGGGCGGTCAGCCCCAGCATTTT. Its protein product is CASSPDRGGQPQHF.

This sequence joins TRBV7-2 and TRBJ1-5; no firm D call. This CDR3 region has 15 residues. The germline gives CDR1 SGHTA, CDR2 FQGNSA. Deletions cut 0 bases from V and 6 bases from J, with 12 bases between. CDR3 DNA sequence: TGTGCCAGCAGCTTAGCTTCTGGCAGGATTCAGCCCCAGCATTTT. Amino acids: CASSLASGRIQPQHF.

This clone has just a few counts. The rearrangement links TRBV11-2 to TRBJ2-5; TRBD1 matches 10 bases. The V gene end was trimmed by 5 bases and the J gene end by 13 bases; junction bases not matched to a gene: 4. This CDR3 contains 11 residues. Germline assignment: CDR1 SGHAT and CDR2 FQNNGV. The CDR3 sequence: CASSGGQGLYF. CDR3 coding DNA: TGTGCCAGCAGCGGGGGACAGGGGTTGTACTTC.

There are a few counts of this clone. The rearrangement uses TRBV7-9 and TRBJ2-3; the D is unclear. Germline lookup yields CDR1 SEHNR and CDR2 FQNEAQ (reference sequence). The CDR3 extends over 12 amino acids. Trimming removed 7 bases at V and 1 base at J, with 6 bases between. CDR3 residues: CASIRGTDTQYF. For the CDR3, the DNA is TGTGCCAGCATCCGAGGCACAGATACGCAGTATTTT.

This chain connects TRBV6-5 to TRBJ1-3; a weak D match, TRBD1 (5 bases). Germline lookup yields CDR1 MNHEY and CDR2 SVGAGI. The CDR3 extends over 14 amino acids. Trimming left V 2 bases short and J 2 bases short, with 7 bases between. This CDR3 reads CASSYDRTGNTIYF. CDR3 nucleotides: TGTGCCAGCAGTTACGACAGAACTGGAAACACCATATATTTT.